The 10 T cell receptor beta chains listed next were all sequenced from one sample in a study of T cells after posttransplantation cyclophosphamide. Cyclophosphamide on days +3 and +4 followed busulfan-fludarabine conditioning and a marrow graft. Clones were read by immunoSEQ multiplex PCR, and TCRdb kept only the in-frame ones, dropping some. Altogether about 14,000 clones were found in the sample, and no singletons occur. Sample: PBMCs, taken 1162 days after allogeneic stem cell transplant with posttransplant cyclophosphamide. The receptor source for this set is a female patient aged 40-50 years who received an allogeneic stem cell transplant from a related donor, was CMV-positive, and had no GVHD. Some T cells may be provided by the graft donor.

In its sample, this clone was seen many times. The rearrangement links TRBV19 to TRBJ1-1; possible D gene TRBD1, 6 bases. Trimming removed 3 bases from V and 2 bases from J, with 10 bases in between. Germline lookup yields CDR1 LNHDA and CDR2 SQIVND (reference sequence). The CDR3 has 14 amino acids. CDR3 nucleotide sequence: TGTGCCAGTAGTATTAACAGGGCAAACACTGAAGCTTTCTTT. Protein: CASSINRANTEAFF.

This clone counts as large (0.1 to 1%). V and J are TRBV19 and TRBJ1-2; perhaps TRBD1 as D (6 bases). From germline, CDR1 is LNHDA and CDR2 SQIVND (reference sequence). With 5 bases removed from V and 7 bases from J, the gap between germline ends came to 17 bases. This CDR3 contains 14 residues. The CDR3 is CASSVDKQGIGYTF. The CDR3 coding sequence is TGTGCCAGTAGTGTTGATAAACAGGGAATTGGCTACACCTTC.

This clone was seen only a few times. J is TRBJ1-1 and V is TRBV6-1; D remains unclear. Germline V CDR1 and CDR2: MNHNS, SASEGT. The ends were cut back, 7 bases at V and 0 bases at J, with 12 bases in the middle. The CDR3 sequence is 14 residues long. CDR3 residues: CASTDGRMNTEAFF. The CDR3, as DNA: TGTGCCAGCACCGACGGCAGGATGAACACTGAAGCTTTCTTT.

This clone was observed many times. This CDR3 is CASSFGTFDEQYF. CDR3 in DNA: TGTGCCAGCAGCTTCGGGACATTTGACGAGCAGTACTTC. V usage is TRBV7-3 and J usage is TRBJ2-7, with D tentatively TRBD1 (6 bases). V was clipped by 3 bases and J by 5 bases, with 11 bases between them. The CDR3 runs to 13 residues. CDR1 SGHTA and CDR2 FQGTGA come from the germline V gene.

This clone was seen ten or more times. This chain links TRBV14 with TRBJ1-1; tentatively, D is TRBD1 (6 bases). Trimming took 0 bases from V and 5 from J, leaving 13 bases between them. This CDR3 is built from 15 residues. Per the germline V gene, CDR1 is SGHDN and CDR2 is FVKESK. CDR3 DNA sequence: TGTGCCAGCAGCCAAGAGGCGTCGAGGGGGACTGAAGCTTTCTTT. Translating gives CASSQEASRGTEAFF.

Ten or more counts support this clone. The chain joins TRBV6-4 to TRBJ1-1; D unclear. This CDR3 region has 16 residues. From germline, CDR1 is MRHNA and CDR2 SNTAGT. V lost 0 bases and J 4 bases, leaving 15 bases between the germline ends. This chain's CDR3 is CASSDSTDTPATEAFF. DNA for the CDR3: TGTGCCAGCAGTGACTCGACCGACACACCGGCCACTGAAGCTTTCTTT.

This clone showed up many times. The rearrangement uses TRBV6-4 and TRBJ2-1, with TRBD2 identical over 7 bases. Germline CDR1 is MRHNA and CDR2 is SNTAGT. The CDR3 length is 15 residues. V dropped 2 bases and J dropped 4; count of bases not matched to a gene: 5. CDR3 coding DNA: TGTGCCAGCAGTGACGAGGGAGGGCCTTACAATGAGCAGTTCTTC. This translates into CASSDEGGPYNEQFF.

This clone was seen ten or more times. V is TRBV27 and J is TRBJ1-2; D remains ambiguous. V was pared by 4 bases and J by 6 bases, with 15 bases between. The germline CDR1 and CDR2 sequences are MNHEY and SMNVEV (reference sequence). This CDR3 is built from 14 residues. The CDR3 region is CASSSEVTSDGYTF. The CDR3 DNA is TGTGCCAGCAGTTCCGAGGTGACCTCGGATGGCTACACCTTC.

Ten or more counts support this clone. J is TRBJ1-4 and V is TRBV4-1, with 8 nucleotides matching TRBD1. The germline gives CDR1 MGHRA, CDR2 YSYEKL. The V gene end was trimmed by 1 base and the J gene end by 6 bases; junction bases not matched to a gene: 4. The CDR3 runs 15 residues. CDR3 loop: CASSQVQGAHEKLFF. The CDR3 DNA follows: TGCGCCAGCAGCCAAGTCCAGGGGGCTCATGAAAAACTGTTTTTT.

Only a few counts were recorded for this clone. The chain combines TRBV6-1 with TRBJ2-7; 10 positions match TRBD2. J was trimmed by 7 bases and V by 0 bases; bases with no gene match: 0. CDR1 is MNHNS and CDR2 is SASEGT in the germline V gene. The CDR3 is 13 residues long. The CDR3 nucleotides are TGTGCCAGCAGTGAAGCACTAGCGGGGGAGCAGTACTTC. Its protein is CASSEALAGEQYF.